This T cell receptor beta chain was retrieved from a study of shared T cell receptors in the human thymus. This CDR3 has 18 residues. V trimming: 3 bases; J trimming: 4 bases; junction bases outside the gene matches: 16. CDR1 and CDR2 from the germline V gene are SQVTM and ANQGSEA. Method: immunoSEQ multiplex PCR; TCRdb's copy keeps in-frame clones and lacks some. The table shows approximately 660,000 clones, with approximately 90% occurring only once. This sample was also put to use in a study of human thymus T cells. From that paper: Thymic and blood repertoires showed apparently biased V and J gene usage.

The V gene is TRBV29-1, the J gene TRBJ2-5; 11 bases map to TRBD1. The TCR was taken from a boy under two years old with a congenital heart defect. Sequencing was performed on thymocytes. CDR3 amino acids: CSVDLLGQGALGGETQYF. As DNA, the CDR3 is TGCAGCGTTGACCTACTAGGACAGGGGGCCCTGGGAGGAGAGACCCAGTACTTC. The full variable domain, completed using reference TRBV29-1 and TRBJ2-5, is SAVISQKPSRDICQRGTSLTIQCQVDSQVTMMFWYRQQPGQSLTLIATANQGSEATYESGFVIDKFPISRPNLTFSTLTVSNMSPEDSSIYLCSVDLLGQGALGGETQYFGPGTRLLVL.